The 27 T cell receptor beta chains below were found in one sample sequenced in a study of shared clonotypes between healthy human individuals. Data came from immunoSEQ multiplex PCR; TCRdb stores just in-frame clones and leaves some out. Here the sample spans around 340,000 clones, 73% being singletons. Sequencing was performed on memory CD4+ T cells sorted from blood. Subset denoted: CD45RA-negative fraction. These receptors all stem from a man aged 30 to 45 in good health.

The chain combines TRBV5-5 with TRBJ1-2, with unresolved D. The CDR3 is made up of 15 amino acids. Germline CDR1 is SGHKS and CDR2 is YYEKEE (reference sequence). V shed 3 bases and J shed 0 bases, with 12 bases lying between them. CDR3 sequence (DNA): TGTGCCAGCAGCTGGGAGTTAGGTACTAACTATGGCTACACCTTC. Its translation is CASSWELGTNYGYTF.

The rearrangement links TRBV9 to TRBJ2-2, with 10 bases aligning to TRBD1. The CDR3 is 17 residues long. The junction had 5 bases not matched to a gene; V was cut back by 0 bases and J by 3 bases. Germline V gives CDR1 SGDLS, CDR2 YYNGEE. The CDR3 spells CASSVAPGQGDTGELFF. The DNA of the CDR3 is TGTGCCAGCAGCGTAGCACCAGGACAGGGGGACACCGGGGAGCTGTTTTTT.

The chain recombines TRBV30 with TRBJ2-3; TRBD1 matches 7 bases. This CDR3 has 13 amino acids. Per germline, CDR1 GTSNPN and CDR2 SVGIG (reference sequence). Unmatched junction bases numbered 2, after V lost 1 base and J lost 4 bases. CDR3 region: CAWSGGTADTQYF. DNA of the CDR3: TGTGCCTGGAGTGGGGGGACAGCAGATACGCAGTATTTT.

The rearrangement joins TRBV14 to TRBJ2-1, with D unclear. The CDR3 runs to 17 residues. The V gene's germline CDR1 is SGHDN and CDR2 FVKESK. V was clipped by 0 bases and J by 0 bases, with 12 bases between them. CDR3 loop: CASSQDLRANSYNEQFF. CDR3 coding DNA: TGTGCCAGCAGCCAAGATCTTCGGGCCAACTCCTACAATGAGCAGTTCTTC.

With regard to this clone: Other nucleotide sequences in the sample specify the same CDR3. The gene calls are TRBV19 and TRBJ2-2; no reliable D call. Germline V CDR1 and CDR2: LNHDA, SQIVND (reference sequence). This CDR3 region has 13 residues. Trimming shortened V by 6 bases and J by 6 bases, and 11 bases separated the two germline ends. The CDR3 coding sequence is TGTGCCAGTAGACCTACTCAGGCCGGGGAGCTGTTTTTT. Encoded protein: CASRPTQAGELFF.

The chain employs TRBV2 and TRBJ1-4, with TRBD1 as a possible D gene (5 bases). V lost 6 bases and J 8 bases, leaving 16 bases between the germline ends. This CDR3 spans 14 amino acids. Germline V gives CDR1 SNHLY, CDR2 FYNNEI. CDR3 protein: CASSTGTLPEKLFF. For the CDR3, the DNA is TGTGCCAGCAGCACCGGGACGCTACCCGAAAAACTGTTTTTT.

This clone was observed a single time. The chain couples TRBV6-5 to TRBJ2-7; D remains unclear. CDR3 size: 12 residues. Germline CDR1 is MNHEY and CDR2 is SVGAGI. The V end was cut by 2 bases, the J end by 3 bases, with 5 bases between. The DNA for the CDR3 is TGTGCCAGCAGTTACGATGGCTACGAGCAGTACTTC. This codes for CASSYDGYEQYF.

This chain joins TRBV14 and TRBJ2-7, with TRBD1 matching 8 bases. In germline, CDR1 is SGHDN, CDR2 FVKESK. V dropped 4 bases and J dropped 7; count of bases not matched to a gene: 9. This CDR3 spans 14 amino acids. The CDR3 spells CASSPQGAVEEQYF. CDR3 in DNA: TGTGCCAGCAGCCCGCAGGGGGCGGTGGAAGAGCAGTACTTC. Full variable domain (missing parts from reference TRBV14 and TRBJ2-7): EAGVTQFPSHSVIEKGQTVTLRCDPISGHDNLYWYRRVMGKEIKFLLHFVKESKQDESGMPNNRFLAERTGGTYSTLKVQPAELEDSGVYFCASSPQGAVEEQYFGPGTRLTVT.

CDR3 sequence reads: CASSFQGGEQYF. CDR3 coding DNA: TGTGCCAGCAGCTTTCAGGGAGGCGAGCAGTACTTC. The rearrangement uses TRBV11-3 and TRBJ2-7; a possible D gene is TRBD2 (6 bases). Germline-derived CDR1 and CDR2 are SGHNT and YENEEA. V shed 3 bases and J shed 6 bases, with 9 bases lying between them. The CDR3 loop spans 12 amino acids.

V usage is TRBV28 and J usage is TRBJ2-5, with D unresolved. In germline, CDR1 is MDHEN, CDR2 SYDVKM. The CDR3 is 14 residues long. V lost 4 bases and J 2 bases, leaving 11 bases between the germline ends. This CDR3 reads CASSSHVGQETQYF. The DNA of the CDR3 is TGTGCCAGCAGTTCTCACGTCGGACAAGAGACCCAGTACTTC.

The chain employs TRBV6-5 and TRBJ1-4; unclear D gene. The CDR3 sequence is 14 residues long. Deletions cut 5 bases from V and 7 bases from J, with 14 bases between. Germline-derived CDR1 and CDR2 are MNHEY and SVGAGI. The CDR3 sequence: CASSRSATGEKLFF. The CDR3 nucleotides are TGTGCCAGCAGTCGAAGTGCTACGGGTGAAAAACTGTTTTTT.

Many counts were recorded for this clone. The rearrangement uses TRBV28 and TRBJ1-1; D call uncertain. This CDR3 has 16 residues. Trimming left V 3 bases short and J 3 bases short, with 17 bases between. CDR1 is MDHEN and CDR2 is SYDVKM in the germline V gene. Here the CDR3 reads CASSLPPPGNHTEAFF. As DNA, the CDR3 is TGTGCCAGCAGTTTGCCCCCCCCGGGTAATCACACTGAAGCTTTCTTT.

The chain couples TRBV10-1 to TRBJ1-2, with unresolved D. The CDR3 runs 13 residues. Trimming left V 2 bases short and J 2 bases short, with 6 bases between. CDR1 WNHNN and CDR2 SYGVQD come from the germline V gene (reference sequence). CDR3 sequence (DNA): TGCGCCAGCAGTGAGAGGTCCAACTATGGCTACACCTTC. This sequence encodes CASSERSNYGYTF.

V and J are TRBV7-2 and TRBJ2-7, with D perhaps matching TRBD1 or TRBD2 (5 bases each). The CDR3 consists of 16 residues. Trimming took 2 bases from V and 0 from J, leaving 14 bases between them. The germline V gene encodes CDR1 SGHTA and CDR2 FQGNSA. The CDR3 DNA is TGTGCCAGCAGCTTAACCGGGACCCAAAGCTCCTACGAGCAGTACTTC. Translation: CASSLTGTQSSYEQYF.

This clone was counted between two and nine times. The rearrangement links TRBV14 to TRBJ2-7; D could derive from TRBD1 or TRBD2 (6 bases each). Germline V CDR1 and CDR2: SGHDN, FVKESK. CDR3 length: 14 amino acids. Trimming took off 5 bases at V and 7 bases at J, with 18 bases between the two ends. This chain's CDR3 is CASSYGRGVGEQYF. The CDR3 region has the DNA TGTGCCAGCAGCTACGGAAGGGGGGTAGGGGAGCAGTACTTC.

This chain connects TRBV18 to TRBJ2-3, with 8 bases fitting TRBD2. Per the germline V gene, CDR1 is KGHSH and CDR2 is LQKENI. This CDR3 has 15 residues. The ends lost 4 bases at V and 5 bases at J; junction bases unmatched: 8. CDR3 bases: TGTGCCAGCTCACGTCCAGCGGGAGTAATAGATACGCAGTATTTT. It translates to CASSRPAGVIDTQYF.

V is TRBV19 and J is TRBJ1-1; a weak D match, TRBD1 (5 bases). CDR1 is LNHDA and CDR2 is SQIVND in the germline V gene (reference sequence). CDR3 length equals 17 residues. Trimming removed 0 bases from V and 8 bases from J, with 22 bases in between. CDR3 in amino acids: CASSIDTKPGLIPEAFF. The CDR3 DNA follows: TGTGCCAGTAGTATAGATACGAAACCGGGACTGATTCCGGAAGCTTTCTTT.

This chain joins TRBV6-6 and TRBJ2-1; no reliable D call. With 5 bases removed from V and 10 bases from J, the gap between germline ends came to 9 bases. This CDR3 has 11 amino acids. The germline V gene has CDR1 MNHNY and CDR2 SVGAGI (reference sequence). CDR3 in amino acids: CASSTPREQFF. The CDR3 DNA follows: TGTGCCAGCAGTACGCCGAGAGAGCAGTTCTTC.

This rearrangement joins TRBV19 to TRBJ1-5; D is uncertain. Germline V gene lookup returns CDR1 LNHDA and CDR2 SQIVND (reference sequence). This CDR3 is 14 amino acids long. Trimming shortened V by 6 bases and J by 6 bases, and 15 bases separated the two germline ends. This chain's CDR3 is CASRGSYVAQPQHF. Written as DNA, the CDR3 is TGTGCCAGTAGGGGATCATACGTTGCTCAGCCCCAGCATTTT.

The gene calls are TRBV18 and TRBJ2-1; 14 nucleotides agree with TRBD2. The J segment lost 9 bases and the V segment lost 3 bases, leaving 16 bases of the junction unmatched. The CDR3 sequence is 19 residues long. Germline V gene data show CDR1 as KGHSH and CDR2 as LQKENI. The DNA of the CDR3 is TGTGCCAGCTCACCCCCGCTGGGGCAGGGACTAGCGGGAGTCGGTGAGCAGTTCTTC. Amino acid sequence: CASSPPLGQGLAGVGEQFF.

The gene calls are TRBV7-8 and TRBJ2-7; the match to TRBD2 covers 7 bases. The V and J ends lost 5 bases and 3 bases, in that order; junction bases with no gene match: 13. Germline V gene data show CDR1 as SGHVS and CDR2 as FQNEAQ. CDR3 length: 16 amino acids. CDR3 residues: CASSMARGRALYEQYF. The CDR3 DNA reads TGTGCCAGCAGCATGGCTCGTGGGAGGGCCCTCTACGAGCAGTACTTC.

J is TRBJ2-5 and V is TRBV5-1, with D possibly being TRBD2 (7 bases). From germline, CDR1 is SGHRS and CDR2 YFSETQ. V lost 6 bases and J lost 4, with 19 bases in between. The CDR3 is 15 amino acids. For the CDR3, the DNA is TGCGCCAGCAACGATGCCCCAGGGGAGGGAGAGACCCAGTACTTC. Translated: CASNDAPGEGETQYF. Filled out from reference TRBV5-1 and TRBJ2-5, the complete variable domain reads KAGVTQTPRYLIKTRGQQVTLSCSPISGHRSVSWYQQTPGQGLQFLFEYFSETQRNKGNFPGRFSGRQFSNSRSEMNVSTLELGDSALYLCASNDAPGEGETQYFGPGTRLLVL.

Notes on this clone: The junction departs from germline at one end; a sequencing error may be responsible. This chain uses TRBV5-4 with TRBJ2-1, with 13 bases identical to TRBD2. The CDR3 has 15 residues. Germline loops: CDR1 SGHNT, CDR2 YYREEE (reference sequence). The CDR3 here is CASRVGTSGNNEQLF. The CDR3 coding sequence is TGTGCCAGCAGGGTCGGGACTAGCGGGAACAATGAGCAGCTCTTC.

This CDR3 is CASSSQGVMETQYF. CDR3 sequence (DNA): TGTGCCAGCAGTTCACAGGGAGTAATGGAGACCCAGTACTTC. This chain uses TRBV28 with TRBJ2-5; D may be TRBD1 (6 bases). The germline gives CDR1 MDHEN, CDR2 SYDVKM. V lost 4 bases and J lost 5, with 14 bases in between. The CDR3 loop spans 14 amino acids.

The chain couples TRBV9 to TRBJ2-1; 10 bases match TRBD2. This CDR3 is built from 15 residues. V shed 0 bases and J 8 bases; nucleotides not matched to a gene: 5. Germline V gene data show CDR1 as SGDLS and CDR2 as YYNGEE. CDR3 DNA: TGTGCCAGCAGCGTAGGAGCGGGAGGGCTCGATGAGCAGTTCTTC. This codes for CASSVGAGGLDEQFF.

The chain recombines TRBV28 with TRBJ1-2; tentative D call: TRBD1 (6 bases). Trimming shortened V by 2 bases and J by 3 bases, and 10 bases separated the two germline ends. The germline V gene encodes CDR1 MDHEN and CDR2 SYDVKM. The CDR3 extends over 14 amino acids. Written as DNA, the CDR3 is TGTGCCAGCAGTTTAATGAACAGGGACTATGGCTACACCTTC. Its protein is CASSLMNRDYGYTF.

This clone has ten or more counts. The chain couples TRBV28 to TRBJ2-2; D unresolved. Germline V lookup: CDR1 MDHEN, CDR2 SYDVKM. The CDR3 is 12 amino acids. Trimming removed 8 bases from V and 0 bases from J, with 4 bases in between. The DNA of the CDR3 is TGTGCCAGCGCTTCGAACACCGGGGAGCTGTTTTTT. As protein: CASASNTGELFF. The entire variable domain, with the rest obtained from reference TRBV28 and TRBJ2-2, is as follows: DVKVTQSSRYLVKRTGEKVFLECVQDMDHENMFWYRQDPGLGLRLIYFSYDVKMKEKGDIPEGYSVSREKKERFSLILESASTNQTSMYLCASASNTGELFFGEGSRLTVL.